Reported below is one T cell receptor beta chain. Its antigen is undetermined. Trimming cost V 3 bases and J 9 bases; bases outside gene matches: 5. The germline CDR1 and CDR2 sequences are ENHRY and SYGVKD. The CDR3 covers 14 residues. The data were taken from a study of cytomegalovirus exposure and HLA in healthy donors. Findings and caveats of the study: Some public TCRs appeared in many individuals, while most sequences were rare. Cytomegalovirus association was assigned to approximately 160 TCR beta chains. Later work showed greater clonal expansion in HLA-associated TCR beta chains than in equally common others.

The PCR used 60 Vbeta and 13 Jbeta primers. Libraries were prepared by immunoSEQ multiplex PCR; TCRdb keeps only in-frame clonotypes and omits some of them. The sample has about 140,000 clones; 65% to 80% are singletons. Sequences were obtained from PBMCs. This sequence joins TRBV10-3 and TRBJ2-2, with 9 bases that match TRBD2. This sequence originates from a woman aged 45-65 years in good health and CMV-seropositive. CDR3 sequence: CAISEGTSRWELFF. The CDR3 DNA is TGTGCCATCAGTGAAGGGACTAGCCGTTGGGAGCTGTTTTTT.